Following are 32 T cell receptor beta chains from one sample sequenced in a study of Graves' ophthalmopathy and Graves' hyperthyroidism. The sequenced template was RNA, covering the TCR beta CDR3 region. The first-round RT-PCR employed HTBI primers together with the Qiagen OneStep RT-PCR kit. A multiplex PCR was then performed as the second round. Each CDR3 protein is one row after TCRdb ran MiXCR on the multiplex PCR reads. The sample has about 740,000 distinct CDR3 sequences; around 40% are singletons. The sequenced material came from peripheral blood. The receptors were sampled from an adult man with Graves' ophthalmopathy.

J is TRBJ2-2 and V is TRBV15; TRBD1 matches 7 bases. CDR1 and CDR2 (germline): LNHNV, YYDKDF (reference sequence). V lost 0 bases and J lost 2; bases outside the gene matches: 9. There are 18 residues in the CDR3. The CDR3 nucleotides read TGTGCCACCAGCAGAGATGACCGGGACAGCTCAAACACCGGGGAGCTGTTTTTT. Protein: CATSRDDRDSSNTGELFF.

To note about this clonotype: A much more abundant neighbour one base away suggests this may be a read error. This chain uses TRBV7-9 with TRBJ1-1; D ambiguous. The CDR3 length is 15 residues. CDR1 SEHNR and CDR2 FQNEAQ come from the germline V gene (reference sequence). CDR3 sequence reads: CASTLAQGPSTEAFF. DNA for the CDR3: TGTGCCAGCACCTTAGCCCAAGGCCCGAGCACTGAAGCTTTCTTT.

Worth noting for this clonotype: The conserved phenylalanine or tryptophan is not found at the CDR3 terminus, so this likely reflects a read error. V usage is TRBV25-1 and J usage is TRBJ2-7, with 7 bases that match TRBD2. From germline, CDR1 is MGHDK and CDR2 SYGVNS. This CDR3 is built from 14 residues. The ends lost 2 bases at V and 2 bases at J; junction bases unmatched: 3. The CDR3 here is CASSEAGDTYEQYL. The CDR3 nucleotides are TGTGCCAGCAGTGAAGCGGGGGATACCTACGAGCAGTACCTC.

About this clonotype itself: One end of the junction does not line up with germline, which may come from a read error. V usage is TRBV10-3 and J usage is TRBJ2-7; tentatively, D is TRBD2 (6 bases). Germline values: CDR1 ENHRY, CDR2 SYGVKD. The CDR3 has 15 residues. The CDR3 nucleotides read TGTGCCAGCAGTTACTCGAGCAGGGACTCGTACGAGCAGTACTTC. Its translation: CASSYSSRDSYEQYF.

This chain uses TRBV20-1 with TRBJ2-5; D not certain. The CDR3 length is 15 residues. Germline CDR1 and CDR2: DFQATT and SNEGSKA (reference sequence). With 4 bases removed from V and 5 bases from J, the gap between germline ends came to 20 bases. The CDR3 nucleotides read TGCAGTGCTACGTCCGGTCCGGGTAAATTGGAGACCCAGTACTTC. It is translated as CSATSGPGKLETQYF.

This clonotype was seen at least ten times. The V gene is TRBV2, the J gene TRBJ2-7, with D perhaps given as TRBD1 or TRBD2 (5 bases each). Germline-derived CDR1 and CDR2 are SNHLY and FYNNEI. The ends were cut back, 0 bases at V and 6 bases at J, with 15 bases in the middle. The CDR3 totals 15 residues. The CDR3 loop reads CASSEARGRIAEQYF. Written as DNA, the CDR3 is TGTGCCAGCAGTGAAGCGAGGGGCAGGATCGCCGAGCAGTACTTC.

The J gene is TRBJ2-3, the V gene TRBV9, with 8 bases aligning to TRBD2. Germline V gene data show CDR1 as SGDLS and CDR2 as YYNGEE. This CDR3 region has 15 residues. V lost 3 bases, J lost 2 bases, and 5 bases stayed unmatched. The CDR3 sequence is CASSASGGPTDTQYF. The CDR3 DNA reads as TGTGCCAGCAGCGCCAGCGGGGGCCCCACAGATACGCAGTATTTT.

The V call is TRBV9, the J call TRBJ1-2; 9 bases fit TRBD1. This CDR3 is built from 15 residues. In germline, CDR1 is SGDLS, CDR2 YYNGEE. The ends lost 4 bases at V and 6 bases at J; junction bases unmatched: 10. CDR3 DNA sequence: TGTGCCAGCAGCCAGCGGACAGGGGATTTCGATGGCTACACCTTC. Protein sequence: CASSQRTGDFDGYTF.

In regard to this clonotype: One end of the junction does not line up with germline, which may come from a read error. The rearrangement uses TRBV10-3 and TRBJ1-4; no definite D call. Looked up from germline, CDR1 is ENHRY and CDR2 is SYGVKD. This CDR3 is built from 12 residues. The CDR3, as DNA: TGTGCCAGCAGTGATTATGGGGAAAAACTGTTTTTT. The encoded protein is CASSDYGEKLFF.

This clonotype turned up a few times. The chain combines TRBV2 with TRBJ2-6; no clear D gene. Germline values: CDR1 SNHLY, CDR2 FYNNEI. The germline V and J ends were trimmed by 4 bases and 3 bases, with 13 bases remaining between them. This CDR3 has 16 residues. This chain's CDR3 is CASSGLDRYGANVLTF. The CDR3 bases are TGTGCCAGCAGTGGGTTGGATCGCTATGGGGCCAACGTCCTGACTTTC. The full variable domain, rest sourced from reference TRBV2 and TRBJ2-6, is EPEVTQTPSHQVTQMGQEVILRCVPISNHLYFYWYRQILGQKVEFLVSFYNNEISEKSEIFDDQFSVERPDGSNFTLKIRSTKLEDSAMYFCASSGLDRYGANVLTFGAGSRLTVL.

The chain has TRBV7-9 and TRBJ1-2; TRBD1 is a possible D gene (5 bases). This CDR3 is built from 13 residues. Germline values: CDR1 SEHNR, CDR2 FQNEAQ (reference sequence). V lost 5 bases, J lost 6 bases, and 13 bases lay in between. The CDR3 region is CASSPRTQDGYTF. CDR3 DNA: TGTGCCAGCAGCCCGCGGACACAGGATGGCTACACCTTC.

This sequence joins TRBV29-1 and TRBJ2-7; D uncertain. The V end was cut by 7 bases, the J end by 0 bases, with 4 bases between. Germline V CDR1 and CDR2: SQVTM, ANQGSEA. The length of the CDR3 is 10 residues. The chain's CDR3 is CSDNSYEQYF. CDR3 DNA: TGCAGCGACAACTCCTACGAGCAGTACTTC.

This clonotype was seen only a few times. The chain joins TRBV7-9 to TRBJ2-7; D is unclear. The V gene lost 1 base and the J gene lost 1 base, with 8 bases spanning the gap. The CDR3 consists of 14 residues. Germline lookup yields CDR1 SEHNR and CDR2 FQNEAQ (reference sequence). CDR3 DNA sequence: TGTGCCAGCAGCTTAGGACGGCAGTCCTACGAGCAGTACTTC. It is translated as CASSLGRQSYEQYF.

As to this clonotype: One end of the junction is discordant with germline, which a read error may explain. V usage is TRBV3-1 and J usage is TRBJ1-2, with 8 bases identical to TRBD1. The CDR3 spans 12 residues. From germline, CDR1 is LGHDT and CDR2 YNNKEL (reference sequence). CDR3 protein: CASQSGGDGYTF. The CDR3 DNA reads TGTGCCAGCCAGTCAGGGGGCGACGGCTATACCTTC.

With regard to this clonotype: A junction boundary mismatches the germline segment, possibly from a read error. This chain uses TRBV4-2 with TRBJ1-1; no firm D call. The V gene's germline CDR1 is LGHNA and CDR2 YNFKEQ. The CDR3 contains 16 residues. The CDR3 is CANSQDLPKTNTEAFF. CDR3 nucleotide sequence: TGTGCCAACAGCCAAGATCTCCCAAAGACGAACACTGAAGCTTTCTTT.

This clonotype appeared a single time. J is TRBJ2-7 and V is TRBV27, with 10 nucleotides matching TRBD1. The CDR3 sequence is 13 residues long. CDR1 is MNHEY and CDR2 is SMNVEV in the germline V gene (reference sequence). V gave up 5 bases and J gave up 9 bases; unmatched junction bases: 7. DNA for the CDR3: TGTGCCAGCAGTGTTGGGACAGGGGTGGTGCAGTACTTC. It translates to CASSVGTGVVQYF.

DNA for the CDR3: TGCAGCGTTGAGGGAGCTCGGCAGGGGGCTGGCGAGCAGTACTTC. Protein product: CSVEGARQGAGEQYF. The chain employs TRBV29-1 and TRBJ2-7, with TRBD1 identical over 8 bases. CDR1 is SQVTM, CDR2 ANQGSEA, per germline. With V trimmed by 3 bases and J by 6 bases, 13 bases remained unmatched. The CDR3 contains 15 residues.

To note about this clonotype: The germline gene is not matched at one end of the junction; a read error may be the cause. This rearrangement joins TRBV6-6 to TRBJ1-4; D perhaps matches TRBD1 (6 bases). This CDR3 has 15 residues. Germline V gene sequence: CDR1 MNHNY, CDR2 SVGAGI (reference sequence). The CDR3 DNA reads TGTGCCAGCAGTGTAGAGACAGGTTCCCCTCCACAACTGTTCTTT. Translating gives CASSVETGSPPQLFF.

This clonotype was counted a few times. The chain is built from TRBV10-3 and TRBJ2-7, with 7 bases lining up with TRBD1. CDR3 length: 13 residues. Germline CDR1 is ENHRY and CDR2 is SYGVKD. The J segment lost 5 bases and the V segment lost 10 bases, leaving 11 bases of the junction unmatched. Here the CDR3 DNA reads TGTGCCAGCTCCAGACAGGGTATCAACGAGCAGTACTTC. It is translated as CASSRQGINEQYF.

This clonotype was recorded at least ten times. The rearrangement links TRBV29-1 to TRBJ1-2; a weak D match, TRBD1 (6 bases). The germline V and J ends were trimmed by 7 bases and 1 base, with 16 bases remaining between them. Germline assignment: CDR1 SQVTM and CDR2 ANQGSEA. The CDR3 is 14 amino acids. The CDR3 DNA sequence: TGCAGCGCCTGGGGGCAGGAACTTAACTATGGCTACACCTTC. This sequence encodes CSAWGQELNYGYTF.

This clonotype turned up a few times. The chain recombines TRBV25-1 with TRBJ2-2; a weak D match, TRBD2 (7 bases). V was clipped by 6 bases and J by 7 bases, with 21 bases between them. The CDR3 totals 16 residues. The germline CDR1 and CDR2 sequences are MGHDK and SYGVNS. CDR3 loop: CASSSAGAIVNGELFF. CDR3 nucleotide sequence: TGTGCCAGCAGCTCGGCGGGGGCTATCGTTAACGGGGAGCTGTTTTTT.

This clonotype was counted between two and nine times. The chain links TRBV25-1 to TRBJ2-2, with TRBD2 matching over 8 bases. This CDR3 is built from 17 residues. Germline V gene data show CDR1 as MGHDK and CDR2 as SYGVNS. Losses at the gene ends were 5 bases for V and 0 bases for J; bases not matched to a gene: 8. CDR3 region: CASSRYSGMTNTGELFF. CDR3 DNA sequence: TGTGCCAGCAGTCGCTATAGCGGGATGACGAACACCGGGGAGCTGTTTTTT. Full variable domain (remainder filled in from reference TRBV25-1 and TRBJ2-2): EADIYQTPRYLVIGTGKKITLECSQTMGHDKMYWYQQDPGMELHLIHYSYGVNSTEKGDLSSESTVSRIRTEHFPLTLESARPSHTSQYLCASSRYSGMTNTGELFFGEGSRLTVL.

The rearrangement joins TRBV30 to TRBJ1-5; TRBD1 matches 7 bases. This CDR3 spans 13 amino acids. Losses at the gene ends were 3 bases for V and 5 bases for J; bases not matched to a gene: 4. The V gene's germline CDR1 is GTSNPN and CDR2 SVGIG (reference sequence). The CDR3 coding sequence is TGTGCCTGGAGCACAGGGGAATATCAGCCCCAGCATTTT. Protein: CAWSTGEYQPQHF.

Details on this clonotype: A much larger clone is a single base away; this may be a read error. The gene calls are TRBV7-3 and TRBJ1-1, with 10 nucleotides matching TRBD1. From germline, CDR1 is SGHTA and CDR2 FQGTGA. V lost 8 bases to trimming and J lost 0 bases; unmatched junction nucleotides: 6. CDR3 size: 15 residues. The CDR3 region is CASRPTGGMNTEAFF. In nucleotides, the CDR3 is TGTGCCAGCCGCCCGACAGGGGGCATGAACACTGAAGCTTTCTTT.

V and J are TRBV10-1 and TRBJ1-4, with D perhaps TRBD1 (5 bases). Germline CDR1 reads WNHNN; CDR2 reads SYGVQD (reference sequence). V lost 2 bases, J lost 5 bases, and 15 bases lay in between. CDR3 length equals 16 residues. In nucleotides, the CDR3 is TGCGCCAGCAGTGAGGGACGGGGCTCCTACAATGAAAAACTGTTTTTT. This sequence encodes CASSEGRGSYNEKLFF.

CDR3 sequence (DNA): TGTGCCAGCAGTTTCCGACGAGGAGGGACGCAAGAGACCCAGTACTTC. Its protein is CASSFRRGGTQETQYF. V gene TRBV12-3 or TRBV12-4 combines with J gene TRBJ2-5, with TRBD2 as a possible D gene (6 bases). Between the trimmed V and J ends, which lost 3 bases and 2 bases, there was a span of 16 bases. The CDR3 is 16 amino acids.

This CDR3 is CASSEAGTDYGYTF. DNA for the CDR3: TGTGCCAGCAGTGAAGCAGGGACAGACTATGGCTACACCTTC. The rearrangement uses TRBV2 and TRBJ1-2; 7 bases agree with TRBD1. Germline CDR1 and CDR2: SNHLY and FYNNEI. This CDR3 comprises 14 residues. The J segment lost 3 bases and the V segment lost 0 bases, leaving 1 base of the junction unmatched.

Turning to this clonotype: An end of the junction does not agree with germline; a read error may underlie this. This sequence joins TRBV20-1 and TRBJ1-5; D not certain. Germline V gives CDR1 DFQATT, CDR2 SNEGSKA (reference sequence). The CDR3 contains 14 residues. CDR3 bases: TGCAGTGCCAGAGGGCTAGCGGAGAGCGAGACCCAGCATTTT. Protein sequence: CSARGLAESETQHF.

This sequence joins TRBV10-2 and TRBJ1-5; maybe TRBD1 (5 bases). From germline, CDR1 is WSHSY and CDR2 SAAADI. V dropped 6 bases and J dropped 1 base, with 19 bases sitting between them. The CDR3 loop spans 17 amino acids. DNA for the CDR3: TGCGCCAGCAGCAGATCAGGGCGGGGAGGGAGCAATCAGCCCCAGCATTTT. This gives the protein CASSRSGRGGSNQPQHF.

The CDR3, as DNA: TGTGCTAGAGTCGGGGCTCCAAATCAGCCCCAGCATTTT. This codes for CARVGAPNQPQHF. This sequence joins TRBV2 and TRBJ1-5; D is perhaps TRBD1 (5 bases). This CDR3 is 13 amino acids long. Germline V gives CDR1 SNHLY, CDR2 FYNNEI.

The rearrangement links TRBV15 to TRBJ1-5, with 9 bases fitting TRBD1. CDR1 LNHNV and CDR2 YYDKDF come from the germline V gene (reference sequence). With 2 bases clipped from V and 2 bases from J, the junction kept 4 bases outside the gene matches. The CDR3 runs 16 residues. The CDR3 nucleotides read TGTGCCACCAGCAGACCGGGACAGGGTCGCAATCAGCCCCAGCATTTT. It codes for CATSRPGQGRNQPQHF.

This clonotype has only a few counts. The chain joins TRBV19 to TRBJ2-2; 9 bases map to TRBD1. Germline lookup yields CDR1 LNHDA and CDR2 SQIVND (reference sequence). CDR3 size: 16 residues. With 6 bases clipped from V and 0 bases from J, the junction kept 5 bases outside the gene matches. The CDR3 loop reads CASRDRGYANTGELFF. CDR3 in DNA: TGTGCCAGTAGGGACAGGGGCTATGCGAACACCGGGGAGCTGTTTTTT.